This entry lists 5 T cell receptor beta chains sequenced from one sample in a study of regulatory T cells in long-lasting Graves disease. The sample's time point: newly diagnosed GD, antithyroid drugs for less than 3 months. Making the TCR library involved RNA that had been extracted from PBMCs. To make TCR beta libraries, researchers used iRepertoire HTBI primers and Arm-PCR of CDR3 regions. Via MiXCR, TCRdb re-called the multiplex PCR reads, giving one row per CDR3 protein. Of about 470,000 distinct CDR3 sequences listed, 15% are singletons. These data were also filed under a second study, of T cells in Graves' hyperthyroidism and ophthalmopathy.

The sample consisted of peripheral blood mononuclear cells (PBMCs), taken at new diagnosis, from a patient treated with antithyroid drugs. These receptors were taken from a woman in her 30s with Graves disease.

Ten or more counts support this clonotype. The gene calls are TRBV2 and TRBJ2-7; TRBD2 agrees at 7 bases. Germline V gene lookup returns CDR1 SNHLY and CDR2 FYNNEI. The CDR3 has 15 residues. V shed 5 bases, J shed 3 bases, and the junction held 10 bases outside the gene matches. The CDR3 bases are TGTGCCAGCAGTCTTACCCGGACTAGTTTCTACGAGCAGTACTTC. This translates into CASSLTRTSFYEQYF.

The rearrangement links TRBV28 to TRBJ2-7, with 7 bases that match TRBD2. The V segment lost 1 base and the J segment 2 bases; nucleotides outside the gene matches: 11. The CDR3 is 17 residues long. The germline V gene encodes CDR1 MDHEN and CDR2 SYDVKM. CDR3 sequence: CASSLLRRASGTYEQYF. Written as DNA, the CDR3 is TGTGCCAGCAGTTTATTACGTCGGGCTAGCGGTACCTACGAGCAGTACTTC.

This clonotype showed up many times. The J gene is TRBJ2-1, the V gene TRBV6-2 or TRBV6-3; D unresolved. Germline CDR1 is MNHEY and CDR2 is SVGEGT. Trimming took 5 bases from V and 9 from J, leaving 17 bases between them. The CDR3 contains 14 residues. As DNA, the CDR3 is TGTGCCAGCAGTGAAGTCGCAGGCGTAAGTGAGCAGTTCTTC. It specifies CASSEVAGVSEQFF.

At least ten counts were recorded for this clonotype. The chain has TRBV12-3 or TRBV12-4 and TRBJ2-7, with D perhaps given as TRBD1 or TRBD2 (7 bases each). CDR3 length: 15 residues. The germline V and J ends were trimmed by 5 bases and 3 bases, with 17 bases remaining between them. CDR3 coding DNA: TGTGCCAGCAGTCCCAGGGGGGGGGTCGGCTACGAGCAGTACTTC. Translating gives CASSPRGGVGYEQYF.

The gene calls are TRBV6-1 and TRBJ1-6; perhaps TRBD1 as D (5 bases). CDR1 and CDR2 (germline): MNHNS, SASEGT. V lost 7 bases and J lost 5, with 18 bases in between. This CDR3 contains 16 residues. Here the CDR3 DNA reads TGTGCCAGCAAGCACCATGGGACGGGAAATAATTCACCCCTCCACTTT. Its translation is CASKHHGTGNNSPLHF.